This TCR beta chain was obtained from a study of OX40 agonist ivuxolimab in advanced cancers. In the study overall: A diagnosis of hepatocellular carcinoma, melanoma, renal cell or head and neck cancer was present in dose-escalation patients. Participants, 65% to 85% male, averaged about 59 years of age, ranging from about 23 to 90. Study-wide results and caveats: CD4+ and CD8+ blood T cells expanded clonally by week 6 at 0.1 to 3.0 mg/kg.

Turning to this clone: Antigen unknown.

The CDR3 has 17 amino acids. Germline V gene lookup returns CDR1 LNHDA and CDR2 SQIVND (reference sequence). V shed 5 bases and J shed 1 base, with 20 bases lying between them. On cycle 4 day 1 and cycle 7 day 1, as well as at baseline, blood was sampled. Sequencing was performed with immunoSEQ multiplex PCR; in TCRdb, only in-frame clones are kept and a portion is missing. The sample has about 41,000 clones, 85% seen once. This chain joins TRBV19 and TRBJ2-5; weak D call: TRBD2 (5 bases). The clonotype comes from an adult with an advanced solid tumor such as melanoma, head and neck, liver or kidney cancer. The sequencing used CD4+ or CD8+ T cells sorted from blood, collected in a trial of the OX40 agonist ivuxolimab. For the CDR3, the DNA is TGTGCCAGTAGTTACCCGGGCCCCGGGAATCCCCAAGAGACCCAGTACTTC. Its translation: CASSYPGPGNPQETQYF. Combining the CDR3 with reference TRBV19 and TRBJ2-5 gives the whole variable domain DGGITQSPKYLFRKEGQNVTLSCEQNLNHDAMYWYRQDPGQGLRLIYYSQIVNDFQKGDIAEGYSVSREKKESFPLTVTSAQKNPTAFYLCASSYPGPGNPQETQYFGPGTRLLVL.